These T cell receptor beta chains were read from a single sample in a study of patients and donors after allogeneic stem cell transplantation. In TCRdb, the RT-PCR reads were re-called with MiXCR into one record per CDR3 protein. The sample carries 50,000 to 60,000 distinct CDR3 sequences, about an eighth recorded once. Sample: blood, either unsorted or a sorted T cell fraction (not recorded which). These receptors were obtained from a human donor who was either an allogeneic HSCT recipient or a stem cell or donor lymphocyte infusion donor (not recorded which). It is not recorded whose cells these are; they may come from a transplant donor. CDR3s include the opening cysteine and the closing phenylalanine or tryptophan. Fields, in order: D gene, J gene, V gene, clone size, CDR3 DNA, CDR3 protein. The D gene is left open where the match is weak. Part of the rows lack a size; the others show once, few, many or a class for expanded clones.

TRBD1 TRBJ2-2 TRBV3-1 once TGTGCCAGCAGACAACAGGGGGGCGGGGAGCTGTTTTTT CASRQQGGGELFF
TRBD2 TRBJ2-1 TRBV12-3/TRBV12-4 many TGTGCCAGCAGTCAAGCCGGGACTAGCGGTGGGGTTGAGCAGTTCTTC CASSQAGTSGGVEQFF
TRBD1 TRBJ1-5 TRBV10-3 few TGTGCCATCAGCAGACAGGGAGAGGATCAGCCCCAGCATTTT CAISRQGEDQPQHF
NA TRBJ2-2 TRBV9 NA TGTGCCAGCAGCGTGGGAGGGGGTACCGCGAACACCGGGGAGCTGTTTTTT CASSVGGGTANTGELFF
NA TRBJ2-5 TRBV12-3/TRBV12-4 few TGTGCCAGCAGAGGGGGTGAGGAACTCGCACAAGAGACCCAGTACTTC CASRGGEELAQETQYF
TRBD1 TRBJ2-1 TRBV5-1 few TGCGCCAGCAGCTCGGCGACTACAGGGGGCTCCTACAATGAGCAGTTCTTC CASSSATTGGSYNEQFF
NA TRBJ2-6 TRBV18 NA TGTGCCAGCTCACCTGGAGGGCGTAGGGCCAACGTCCTGACTTTC CASSPGGRRANVLTF
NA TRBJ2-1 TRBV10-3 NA TGTGCCATCACCCGAGGACAGAAACTATACAATGAGCAGTTCTTC CAITRGQKLYNEQFF
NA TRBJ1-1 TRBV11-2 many TGTGCCAGCAGCACCCTCGGAGGGAACACTGAAGCTTTCTTT CASSTLGGNTEAFF
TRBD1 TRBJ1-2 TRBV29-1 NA TGCAGCGCCAGAGGGACAGGGGGAATCTATGGCTACACCTTC CSARGTGGIYGYTF
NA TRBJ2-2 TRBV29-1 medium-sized TGCAGCGCTCTAAGGGGCTCAAACACCGGGGAGCTGTTTTTT CSALRGSNTGELFF
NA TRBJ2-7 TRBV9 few TGTGCCAGCAGCGTGGAACCGAACTACGAGCAGTACTTC CASSVEPNYEQYF
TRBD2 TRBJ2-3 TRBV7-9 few TGTGCCAGCAGCTATGCGCGGGAGGGTACAGATACGCAGTATTTT CASSYAREGTDTQYF
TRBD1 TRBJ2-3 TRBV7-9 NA TGTGCCAGCAGCTGGCGGGACAGGGAACTAGATACGCAGTATTTT CASSWRDRELDTQYF
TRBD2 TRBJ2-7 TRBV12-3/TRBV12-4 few TGTGCCAGCAGGCCTACTAGCGGGGCCTCCTACGAGCAGTACTTC CASRPTSGASYEQYF
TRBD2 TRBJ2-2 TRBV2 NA TGTGCCAGCAGCCAAGGACTAGCCGTGAACACCGGGGAGCTGTTTTTT CASSQGLAVNTGELFF
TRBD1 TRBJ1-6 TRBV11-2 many TGTGCCAGCAGCTTAGCGGGACAGGGCAATTCACCCCTCCACTTT CASSLAGQGNSPLHF
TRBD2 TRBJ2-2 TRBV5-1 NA TGCGCCAGCCGACTAGCGGGCGTCACCGGGGAGCTGTTTTTT CASRLAGVTGELFF
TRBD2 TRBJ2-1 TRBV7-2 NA TGTGCCAGCAGCTTTCTAGCGGGGGTCTACAATGAGCAGTTCTTC CASSFLAGVYNEQFF
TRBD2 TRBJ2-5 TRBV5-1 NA TGCGCCAGCAGCTTGGTTGCGGGAGAAGAGACCCAGTACTTC CASSLVAGEETQYF
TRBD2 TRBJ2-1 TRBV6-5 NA TGTGCCAGCAGTTACTCTTGGCCTAGCGGGGGGAATGAGCAGTTCTTC CASSYSWPSGGNEQFF
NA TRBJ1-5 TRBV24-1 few TGTGCCACCAGTTCAGGGAGGAAGGTCTATCAGCCCCAGCATTTT CATSSGRKVYQPQHF
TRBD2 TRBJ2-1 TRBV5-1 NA TGCGCCAGCAGCCCGGGACTAGCGGGAGGACTCAATGAGCAGTTCTTC CASSPGLAGGLNEQFF
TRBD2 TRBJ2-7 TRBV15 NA TGTGCCACCAGCACCCAATGGGGACCGGGACTAACAGCCTACGAGCAGTACTTC CATSTQWGPGLTAYEQYF
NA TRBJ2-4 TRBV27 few TGTGCCAGCAGATCGCGGGTAAACATTCAGTACTTC CASRSRVNIQYF
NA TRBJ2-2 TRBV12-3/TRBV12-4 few TGTGCCAGCAGTTTAGCAGGGAACACCGGGGAGCTGTTTTTT CASSLAGNTGELFF
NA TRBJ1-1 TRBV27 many TGTGCCAGCAGTTTATCGGTGATCACTCAAGCTTTCTTT CASSLSVITQAFF
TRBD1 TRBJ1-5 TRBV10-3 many TGTGCCATCAGTGAGTCGATCTCGCCCCGACAGGGATTTCAGCCCCAGCATTTT CAISESISPRQGFQPQHF
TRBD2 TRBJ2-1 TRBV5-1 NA TGCGCCAGCAGCCTTTGGACTAGCGGGAGGGCCGCAAATGAGCAGTTCTTC CASSLWTSGRAANEQFF
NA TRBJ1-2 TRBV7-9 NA TGTGCCAGCAACACCGATGGGGTTCCATATGGCTACACCTTC CASNTDGVPYGYTF
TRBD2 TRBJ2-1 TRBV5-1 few TGCGCCAGCAGCTTGGCCCGGCTAGCGGGAGTCTCCGAGCAGTTCTTC CASSLARLAGVSEQFF
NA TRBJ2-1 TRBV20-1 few TGCAGTGCTAGAGGGGACAATGAGCAGTTCTTC CSARGDNEQFF
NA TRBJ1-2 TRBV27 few TGTGCCAGCAGCCTCCCCCTCAGGGAGCACTATGGCTACACCTTC CASSLPLREHYGYTF
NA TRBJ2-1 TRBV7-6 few TGTGCCAGCAGCCTCCAGGGGTCCAGCTCCTACAATGAGCAGTTCTTC CASSLQGSSSYNEQFF
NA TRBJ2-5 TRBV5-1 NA TGCGCCAGCAGCTTGGACAGGTCCCAAGAGACCCAGTACTTC CASSLDRSQETQYF